This T cell receptor beta chain was recorded in a study of blood T cell repertoires in COVID-19. In the study overall: Sources were T cells, B-cell-depleted T cells, or PBMCs; the material itself was cDNA or gDNA.

Those enrolled, adults aged about 18 to 89 years, came from fewer than 25 US areas. Participant-given clinical history determined each cohort assignment. Cohort 3 donors were reported recovered after two negative PCRs, clearance, or symptom resolution. The protocol was immunoSEQ multiplex PCR, while the TCRdb copy is restricted to in-frame clones and leaves out a portion. The sample includes hundreds of thousands of clones, 80% to 90% of them seen just once. V was pared by 0 bases and J by 4 bases, with 8 bases between. The CDR3 extends over 14 amino acids. Per the germline V gene, CDR1 is SGHRS and CDR2 is YFSETQ.

This clonotype was sampled from a man aged 25 to 40 who had recovered from COVID-19. The chain links TRBV5-1 to TRBJ2-1; D not resolved. The sequenced sample consisted of PBMCs or T cells enriched from blood (not recorded which). The DNA for the CDR3 is TGCGCCAGCAGCTTGGGGCAGAATTACAATGAGCAGTTCTTC. Its protein is CASSLGQNYNEQFF.